The 21 T cell receptor beta chains below all came from one sample that was sequenced in a study of cytomegalovirus exposure and HLA in healthy donors (dated by TCRdb to 2017 to 2019). The library was obtained by the immunoSEQ multiplex PCR assay. TCRdb limited this immuneACCESS table to in-frame rearrangements with V and J called. A share of clones is missing; checked studies link under half to unresolved V genes, and the rest is unexplained. The sample table records over 150,000 clones; around 88% of these occur just once. The biggest ten clones account for approximately 20% of the sample. The sequencing sample was made of PBMCs. Receptor source: a man between 18 and 29 years old in good health and CMV-seropositive.

The chain employs TRBV25-1 and TRBJ2-1; 15 positions match TRBD2. The CDR3 extends over 17 amino acids. Germline CDR1 and CDR2: MGHDK and SYGVNS. Trimming cost V 4 bases and J 10 bases; bases outside gene matches: 11. CDR3 loop: CASSGTSGRAGLPEQFF. CDR3 sequence (DNA): TGTGCCAGCAGTGGGACTAGCGGGAGGGCTGGGCTCCCGGAGCAGTTCTTC.

The V call is TRBV19, the J call TRBJ1-1; no reliable D call. The CDR3 runs 13 residues. The V and J ends lost 5 bases and 3 bases respectively, with 10 bases between them. Germline lookup yields CDR1 LNHDA and CDR2 SQIVND (reference sequence). Written as DNA, the CDR3 is TGTGCCAGTAGTCCGTACCGAGACACTGAAGCTTTCTTT. Translation: CASSPYRDTEAFF.

The gene calls are TRBV5-1 and TRBJ2-7; 7 positions agree with TRBD1. Unmatched junction bases numbered 1, after V lost 4 bases and J lost 0 bases. The CDR3 runs 13 residues. CDR1 SGHRS and CDR2 YFSETQ come from the germline V gene. The CDR3 nucleotides read TGCGCCAGCAGCGGGACAGACTCCTACGAGCAGTACTTC. This translates into CASSGTDSYEQYF.

The sample holds one count of this clone. The chain links TRBV4-1 to TRBJ2-7, with TRBD2 matching 8 bases. The CDR3 contains 15 residues. The V segment lost 6 bases and the J segment 3 bases; nucleotides outside the gene matches: 10. The germline CDR1 and CDR2 sequences are MGHRA and YSYEKL. The DNA for the CDR3 is TGCGCCAGCAGGCAGAGGGCGGGGGGCTACTACGAGCAGTACTTC. Translation: CASRQRAGGYYEQYF.

The chain employs TRBV6-1 and TRBJ1-5; D not resolved. V lost 6 bases and J lost 2, with 8 bases in between. The length of the CDR3 is 13 residues. Germline V gives CDR1 MNHNS, CDR2 SASEGT. The CDR3 sequence is CASRDGGNQPQHF. CDR3 bases: TGTGCCAGCAGGGACGGGGGCAATCAGCCCCAGCATTTT.

This chain joins TRBV7-2 and TRBJ2-7, with 7 bases fitting TRBD2. CDR3 size: 15 residues. Germline V lookup: CDR1 SGHTA, CDR2 FQGNSA. V shed 4 bases and J 0 bases; nucleotides not matched to a gene: 6. CDR3: CASSSSSGNSYEQYF. As DNA, the CDR3 is TGTGCCAGCAGCTCCTCTAGCGGAAACTCCTACGAGCAGTACTTC.

The chain links TRBV19 to TRBJ2-7; TRBD2 aligns across 7 bases. The trim removed 7 bases at V and 3 bases at J, leaving 9 bases unmatched. Germline CDR1 reads LNHDA; CDR2 reads SQIVND (reference sequence). There are 14 residues in the CDR3. This CDR3 is CASKKERDHYEQYF. Here the CDR3 DNA reads TGTGCCAGTAAGAAGGAGCGGGACCACTACGAGCAGTACTTC.

The V gene is TRBV6-6, the J gene TRBJ1-5, with 7 bases identical to TRBD1. Germline CDR1 and CDR2: MNHNY and SVGAGI (reference sequence). The CDR3 contains 14 residues. Trimming cost V 6 bases and J 7 bases; bases outside gene matches: 9. This chain's CDR3 is CASREGGAGQPQHF. The CDR3 DNA is TGTGCCAGCAGGGAAGGGGGCGCAGGGCAGCCCCAGCATTTT.

In its sample, this clone was seen a few times. The CDR3 DNA sequence: TGTGCCAGCAGCCAAGAACCAGGCCATGAAACCTTC. It encodes CASSQEPGHETF. This chain links TRBV4-2 with TRBJ1-2, with D uncertain. V lost 0 bases, J lost 14 bases, and 13 bases lay in between. The germline V gene has CDR1 LGHNA and CDR2 YNFKEQ. The CDR3 sequence is 12 residues long.

This clone was seen a few times. The CDR3 sequence: CASSLGQGQPQHF. CDR3 DNA sequence: TGTGCCAGCAGCTTAGGTCAGGGCCAGCCCCAGCATTTT. The V call is TRBV7-9, the J call TRBJ1-5; TRBD1 is a possible D gene (5 bases). Germline V gives CDR1 SEHNR, CDR2 FQNEAQ (reference sequence). The V end was cut by 1 base, the J end by 7 bases, with 8 bases between. The CDR3 consists of 13 residues. The variable domain in full, completed from reference TRBV7-9 and TRBJ1-5, reads DTGVSQNPRHKITKRGQNVTFRCDPISEHNRLYWYRQTLGQGPEFLTYFQNEAQLEKSRLLSDRFSAERPKGSFSTLEIQRTEQGDSAMYLCASSLGQGQPQHFGDGTRLSIL.

The chain combines TRBV7-9 with TRBJ2-7, with 7 bases lining up with TRBD2. This CDR3 comprises 14 residues. Germline loops: CDR1 SEHNR, CDR2 FQNEAQ (reference sequence). J lost 6 bases, V lost 5 bases, and 10 bases had no gene match. DNA for the CDR3: TGTGCCAGCAGCGAACGGGGGGAGTCGGTCGAGCAGTACTTC. Protein: CASSERGESVEQYF.

The gene calls are TRBV6-1 and TRBJ1-5, with D uncertain. CDR1 is MNHNS, CDR2 SASEGT, per germline. V lost 8 bases and J lost 4, with 15 bases in between. The CDR3 has 14 residues. The CDR3 reads CASSKGGGNQPQHF. The CDR3, as DNA: TGTGCCAGCTCGAAGGGAGGTGGGAATCAGCCCCAGCATTTT.

The chain links TRBV15 to TRBJ1-1, with a tentative D call TRBD1 (5 bases). The germline V gene has CDR1 LNHNV and CDR2 YYDKDF (reference sequence). Trimming pared 0 bases from V and 5 bases from J, leaving 7 bases between. There are 13 residues in the CDR3. CDR3 in amino acids: CATSRDRDTEAFF. The CDR3 DNA follows: TGTGCCACCAGCAGAGACAGGGATACTGAAGCTTTCTTT. The whole variable domain, filled in from reference TRBV15 and TRBJ1-1, reads DAMVIQNPRYQVTQFGKPVTLSCSQTLNHNVMYWYQQKSSQAPKLLFHYYDKDFNNEADTPDNFQSRRPNTSFCFLDIRSPGLGDTAMYLCATSRDRDTEAFFGQGTRLTVV.

The rearrangement joins TRBV11-2 to TRBJ2-5; D is possibly TRBD1 (5 bases). CDR1 is SGHAT and CDR2 is FQNNGV in the germline V gene. The V end was cut by 1 base, the J end by 0 bases, with 9 bases between. CDR3 size: 15 residues. The CDR3 loop is CASSLGWTNQETQYF. The DNA for the CDR3 is TGTGCCAGCAGCTTAGGGTGGACAAACCAAGAGACCCAGTACTTC.

This chain uses TRBV27 with TRBJ1-2; 9 bases align to TRBD1. The CDR3 length is 15 residues. V gave up 3 bases and J gave up 4 bases; unmatched junction bases: 6. The germline V gene has CDR1 MNHEY and CDR2 SMNVEV (reference sequence). CDR3 protein: CASSFSGTGFYGYTF. The CDR3 DNA sequence: TGTGCCAGCAGTTTCTCCGGGACAGGGTTCTATGGCTACACCTTC.

The rearrangement links TRBV5-1 to TRBJ1-1; 8 nucleotides match TRBD1. The V gene's germline CDR1 is SGHRS and CDR2 YFSETQ. The CDR3 runs to 16 residues. J lost 1 base, V lost 1 base, and 6 bases had no gene match. The CDR3 reads CASSLSSTGANTEAFF. The DNA for the CDR3 is TGCGCCAGCAGCTTGAGCTCGACAGGGGCGAACACTGAAGCTTTCTTT.

In its sample, this clone was seen once. The rearrangement uses TRBV9 and TRBJ2-3; 8 nucleotides agree with TRBD2. Trimming cost V 4 bases and J 4 bases; bases outside gene matches: 11. CDR1 and CDR2 (germline): SGDLS, YYNGEE. CDR3 length equals 16 residues. CDR3 residues: CASSFETGGPPDTQYF. In DNA, the CDR3 is TGTGCCAGCAGCTTCGAAACGGGAGGGCCGCCAGATACGCAGTATTTT.

This clone was detected once. The chain recombines TRBV4-3 with TRBJ2-6, with 10 bases lining up with TRBD2. Trimming took 1 base from V and 4 from J; bases not matched to a gene: 10. Germline V gene data show CDR1 as LGHNA and CDR2 as YSLEER. The CDR3 totals 19 residues. CDR3 DNA: TGCGCCAGCAGCCAAGGCATAGCGGGAGGACATTCAGGGGCCAACGTCCTGACTTTC. This translates into CASSQGIAGGHSGANVLTF.

The J gene is TRBJ2-5, the V gene TRBV5-4; unclear D gene. The V gene's germline CDR1 is SGHNT and CDR2 YYREEE (reference sequence). Between the trimmed V and J ends, which lost 1 base and 4 bases, there was a span of 11 bases. CDR3 size: 14 residues. The CDR3 region is CASSLSRVGETQYF. CDR3 sequence (DNA): TGTGCCAGCAGCTTGTCCCGGGTCGGAGAGACCCAGTACTTC.

This rearrangement joins TRBV25-1 to TRBJ2-7; tentatively, D is TRBD2 (5 bases). The CDR3 consists of 13 residues. V was trimmed by 1 base and J by 6 bases, leaving 10 bases between them. Germline V CDR1 and CDR2: MGHDK, SYGVNS. CDR3: CASSEFLGGEQYF. CDR3 nucleotides: TGTGCCAGCAGTGAATTCCTAGGAGGCGAGCAGTACTTC.

This chain uses TRBV19 with TRBJ1-1; TRBD1 matches 10 bases. The CDR3 loop spans 14 amino acids. Germline CDR1 and CDR2: LNHDA and SQIVND (reference sequence). The V segment lost 6 bases and the J segment 4 bases; nucleotides outside the gene matches: 5. CDR3 sequence: CASSRRDRGTEAFF. CDR3 nucleotide sequence: TGTGCCAGTAGCCGAAGGGACAGGGGCACTGAAGCTTTCTTT.